This T cell receptor (beta chain) is drawn from a study of T cells in tumors after PD-1 blockade. Study-level information: Each patient got pembrolizumab 200 mg every 3 weeks or cemiplimab 350 mg every 2 weeks.

TCRdb's copy holds only in-frame clones and misses some; the assay was immunoSEQ multiplex PCR. The sample comprises 45,000 or so clones, approximately 79% of which are singletons, and 8.7% rests with the top ten. With 2 bases removed from V and 0 bases from J, the gap between germline ends came to 8 bases. CDR1 and CDR2 from the germline V gene are SGHKS and YYEKEE (reference sequence). CDR3 size: 14 residues. This sequence was found in a human donor with advanced basal cell or squamous cell carcinoma (not recorded which). Sequenced material: PBMCs, taken before anti-PD-1 therapy. The chain employs TRBV5-5 and TRBJ2-5; a possible D gene is TRBD2 (5 bases). The CDR3 DNA sequence: TGTGCCAGCAGCTTTTCGACTAACCAAGAGACCCAGTACTTC. This translates into CASSFSTNQETQYF.